The rows below give T cell receptor beta chains drawn from one sample of a study of T cells in Graves' hyperthyroidism and ophthalmopathy. TCRdb re-analysed the multiplex PCR reads in MiXCR, keeping a single row per CDR3 protein. Of tens of thousands of distinct CDR3 sequences listed, about 57% were seen once; the top ten hold 2.5% to 3.5%. Specimen: blood. Receptors originate from an older woman with Graves' ophthalmopathy. Both conserved end residues are part of each CDR3. Each record gives: J gene, clone size, V gene, D gene, CDR3 DNA, CDR3 protein. D genes are given only for firm matches. Rows may omit the clone size; those that give it use once, few, many or a size class.

j_call: TRBJ2-7
clone_size: -
v_call: TRBV20-1
d_call: TRBD2
cdr3_nt: TGCAGTGCCCGCATAGCGGGAGAGCGGGGAGAGCAGTACTTC
cdr3_aa: CSARIAGERGEQYF

j_call: TRBJ2-7
clone_size: medium-sized
v_call: TRBV2
d_call: -
cdr3_nt: TGTGCCAGCGAAGCGGGTGGGCAGCAGTACTTC
cdr3_aa: CASEAGGQQYF

j_call: TRBJ1-6
clone_size: -
v_call: TRBV20-1
d_call: -
cdr3_nt: TGCAGTGCTTTGAGACAGGAATATTCACCCCTCCACTTT
cdr3_aa: CSALRQEYSPLHF

j_call: TRBJ2-1
clone_size: few
v_call: TRBV29-1
d_call: TRBD2
cdr3_nt: TGCAGCGGCAAAGCGGGAGGCTACAATGAGCAGTTCTTC
cdr3_aa: CSGKAGGYNEQFF

j_call: TRBJ2-1
clone_size: many
v_call: TRBV6-6
d_call: TRBD2
cdr3_nt: TGTGCCAGCAGTTCGATCGGGGGGGTATATGAGCAGTTCTTC
cdr3_aa: CASSSIGGVYEQFF

j_call: TRBJ2-7
clone_size: many
v_call: TRBV9
d_call: -
cdr3_nt: TGTGCCAGCAGCGTAGATGAGCGGACTGCCTACGAGCAGTACTTC
cdr3_aa: CASSVDERTAYEQYF

j_call: TRBJ1-6
clone_size: many
v_call: TRBV7-9
d_call: -
cdr3_nt: TGTGCCAGCAGCTTAAAGGGGCTGCCAGATAATTCACCCCTCCACTTT
cdr3_aa: CASSLKGLPDNSPLHF

j_call: TRBJ2-7
clone_size: -
v_call: TRBV28
d_call: TRBD1
cdr3_nt: TGTGCCAGCCAGGGGGACTACGAGCAGTACTTC
cdr3_aa: CASQGDYEQYF

j_call: TRBJ2-7
clone_size: -
v_call: TRBV15
d_call: -
cdr3_nt: TGTGCCACCAGCAGAGATCAGGCCGGGAGAGGGGACGAGCAGTACTTC
cdr3_aa: CATSRDQAGRGDEQYF

j_call: TRBJ2-6
clone_size: -
v_call: TRBV5-5
d_call: -
cdr3_nt: TGTGCCAGCAGCACCCTGACTTTC
cdr3_aa: CASSTLTF

j_call: TRBJ1-6
clone_size: few
v_call: TRBV7-9
d_call: -
cdr3_nt: TGTGCCAGCAGCTTAGAGCATTCACCCCTCCACTTT
cdr3_aa: CASSLEHSPLHF

j_call: TRBJ2-1
clone_size: many
v_call: TRBV19
d_call: -
cdr3_nt: TGTGCCAGTAGTAGGCCCCCACAGGGTTGGAGGTTTGGGAACAATGAGCAGTTCTTC
cdr3_aa: CASSRPPQGWRFGNNEQFF

j_call: TRBJ2-5
clone_size: -
v_call: TRBV6-1
d_call: TRBD2
cdr3_nt: TGTGCCAGCAGTGAACTCGGGGAGGCTAGCGGGGTTAAAGAGACCCAGTACTTC
cdr3_aa: CASSELGEASGVKETQYF

j_call: TRBJ1-4
clone_size: -
v_call: TRBV30
d_call: -
cdr3_nt: TGTGCCTGGAGATATACAGGTGCAACTAATGAAAAACTGTTTTTT
cdr3_aa: CAWRYTGATNEKLFF

j_call: TRBJ2-7
clone_size: -
v_call: TRBV7-8
d_call: -
cdr3_nt: TGTGCCAGCAGCTTTAGCGGAACCTTCTACGAGCAGTACTTC
cdr3_aa: CASSFSGTFYEQYF

j_call: TRBJ1-2
clone_size: -
v_call: TRBV20-1
d_call: TRBD1
cdr3_nt: TGCAGTGCTAGCCGGACAGGGAACTATGGCTACACCTTC
cdr3_aa: CSASRTGNYGYTF

j_call: TRBJ2-7
clone_size: many
v_call: TRBV5-4
d_call: -
cdr3_nt: TGTGCCAGCAGCTTGGGGGGCCAATACTACGAGCAGTACTTC
cdr3_aa: CASSLGGQYYEQYF

j_call: TRBJ2-5
clone_size: -
v_call: TRBV7-9
d_call: -
cdr3_nt: TGTGCCAGCAGCTTATCCAGTTACGACCAGTACTTC
cdr3_aa: CASSLSSYDQYF

j_call: TRBJ2-3
clone_size: few
v_call: TRBV7-3
d_call: -
cdr3_nt: TGTGCCAGCAGCTTAAGCCCAGGAAAATCGGGCACAGATACGCAGTATTTT
cdr3_aa: CASSLSPGKSGTDTQYF

j_call: TRBJ1-6
clone_size: medium-sized
v_call: TRBV20-1
d_call: -
cdr3_nt: TGCAGTGCTAGCCTCAGGACAGCACCTAATTCACCCCTCCACTTT
cdr3_aa: CSASLRTAPNSPLHF

j_call: TRBJ2-7
clone_size: many
v_call: TRBV5-1
d_call: TRBD1
cdr3_nt: TGCGCCAGCAGCCCGGACGGACAGGCAACCTACGGGCAGTACTTC
cdr3_aa: CASSPDGQATYGQYF

j_call: TRBJ2-1
clone_size: -
v_call: TRBV3-1
d_call: -
cdr3_nt: TGTGCCAGCAGCCAACAAATATCTGGGGGGCGGGACAATGGGCAGTTCTTC
cdr3_aa: CASSQQISGGRDNGQFF

j_call: TRBJ2-7
clone_size: -
v_call: TRBV29-1
d_call: -
cdr3_nt: TGCAGCGTTGTAGCCGAGGGAAACTCCTACGAGCAGTACTTC
cdr3_aa: CSVVAEGNSYEQYF

j_call: TRBJ1-5
clone_size: -
v_call: TRBV5-1
d_call: -
cdr3_nt: TGCGCCAGCAGCTTTGGAGTCAGGGTCGGTCAGCCCCAGCATTTT
cdr3_aa: CASSFGVRVGQPQHF

j_call: TRBJ1-6
clone_size: once
v_call: TRBV10-3
d_call: -
cdr3_nt: TGTGCCATCAGCACCGATAATTATAATTCACCCCTCCACTTT
cdr3_aa: CAISTDNYNSPLHF

j_call: TRBJ1-5
clone_size: -
v_call: TRBV29-1
d_call: -
cdr3_nt: TGCAGCGTTGTCCTGGGGGAGGGCAATCAGCCCCAGCATTTT
cdr3_aa: CSVVLGEGNQPQHF

j_call: TRBJ2-1
clone_size: many
v_call: TRBV27
d_call: TRBD1
cdr3_nt: TGTGCCAGCAGAGGGACAGCCAGTTACAATGAGCAGTTCTTC
cdr3_aa: CASRGTASYNEQFF

j_call: TRBJ1-6
clone_size: -
v_call: TRBV5-1
d_call: -
cdr3_nt: TGCGCCAGCAGTTCGACTAGCGGATCCTATAATTCACCCCTCCACTTT
cdr3_aa: CASSSTSGSYNSPLHF

j_call: TRBJ2-7
clone_size: -
v_call: TRBV4-1
d_call: -
cdr3_nt: TGTGCCAGCAGCTTGGGCAGGGGACCTGATGAGCAGTACTTC
cdr3_aa: CASSLGRGPDEQYF